This T cell receptor beta chain is drawn from a study of regulatory T cells in long-lasting Graves disease (dated by TCRdb to about 2021). The study in broad terms: In the newly diagnosed Graves' disease group, patients had been taking antithyroid drugs for less than 3 months. Persistent Graves' disease patients were compared with newly diagnosed Graves' disease patients by peripheral blood TCR sequencing and RNA sequencing. The study was registered as a clinical trial and conducted in China. A total of about 33 samples underwent TCR sequencing, from some 13 patients with persistent Graves' disease and 20 patients with newly diagnosed Graves' disease. Broad study findings and their caveats: A larger number of public clonotypes was shared among persistent patients (approximately 2,500) than among newly diagnosed patients (more than 850). The authors noted that the small sample size was a limitation that may lower accuracy. Because the primary lesion, thyroid tissue, could not be accessed, the study looked at peripheral blood alone. Compared with newly diagnosed patients, persistent Graves' disease patients had lower TCR Shannon entropy and fewer highly expanded clones, which suggests clonal expansion. Sequencing and analysis were limited to the TCR beta chain.

What this sample's time point label stands for: newly diagnosed GD, antithyroid drugs for less than 3 months. RNA was extracted from PBMCs in TRIzol for both TCR sequencing and RNA sequencing. The diagnosis of Graves' disease was made according to American Thyroid Association guidelines. Patients were recruited from an endocrinology department in Xi'an, China. Each patient gave 9 to 10 milliliters of peripheral blood, collected in an EDTA anticoagulant tube. Ficoll Paque Plus density gradient separation was used to isolate PBMCs, and no additional T cell sorting was done. An Agilent 2100 Bioanalyzer and agarose gel were used to check RNA quality, while a NanoDrop 2000 measured RNA concentration. Library method: multiplex PCR. The sequencing machine was an Illumina HiSeq 4000. TCR beta libraries were built with iRepertoire HTBI primers and Arm-PCR amplification of CDR3 regions. Before sequencing, the PCR products underwent gel purification. Processing in the source paper ran as follows. Across samples, around 62 TRBV and 15 or so TRBJ segments were identified and used for gene usage analysis of CDR3 amino acid clonotypes. COPE and FqMerger were used to merge the filtered high-quality paired reads into contigs. BLAST was used to align contigs to IMGT TRBV, TRBD and TRBJ reference genes, with CDR3 defined following IMGT. Highly expanded clones were defined as clonotypes with a frequency above 0.1%. Repertoire diversity was measured by Shannon entropy, and V-J evenness by the Gini coefficient. Clonotypes shared by more than one individual were considered public. The public reads were reprocessed in TCRdb via fastp at Q25 and MiXCR, keeping in-frame beta chains. When rows share a CDR3 protein, they turn into one entry using the most common DNA and genes. The V and J calls and clone size come from TCRdb's table, not from the authors' own analysis. The sample yields 300,000 to 400,000 distinct CDR3 sequences; over 15% were counted once. The top ten clones comprise approximately 30% of the sample.

A note on this clonotype: The clone's antigen remains unknown. Qualities for individual bases were not recorded, and no much larger clone is one base off.

This sample also appeared in a second study, on T cells in Graves' hyperthyroidism and ophthalmopathy. From the second report: Graves' hyperthyroidism was defined as stable when no progression to ophthalmopathy occurred over 18 months of follow-up. The hyperthyroidism patients were between 18 and 65 years old and newly diagnosed, with a disease duration of less than 2 months. The study excluded patients with uncontrolled infections, other autoimmune diseases, pregnancy or lactation. Diagnoses were based on clinical symptoms, serum thyroxine and TRAb, thyroid ultrasound and orbital computed tomography. The first round of RT-PCR for the TCR CDR3 was performed with the HTBI primer set and the Qiagen OneStep RT-PCR kit. Blood samples also contained most of the expanded thyroid clonotypes (frequency above 0.001), which suggests that blood repertoires may reflect thyroid immune responses. A model built on a 13 V-J signature distinguished ophthalmopathy from stable hyperthyroidism, reaching 87.88% sensitivity and about 81% specificity in cross-validation and 80%/75% in testing. In validation, progression to ophthalmopathy was predicted by the model with 70.59% sensitivity and around 75% specificity, a median of about 6.4 months before onset. A discovery cohort of about a hundred patients, 43 with Graves' ophthalmopathy and 57 with stable Graves' hyperthyroidism, was used to find distinguishing TCR V-J signatures. Prospective prediction of ophthalmopathy was tested in an independent validation cohort consisting of 18 to 20 hyperthyroidism patients and more than 15 patients who later progressed to ophthalmopathy. The roughly 100 discovery patients were randomly split 7:3 into training and test sets. In addition, the study compared T-cell repertoires in thyroid tissue and in blood from 6 or 7 Graves' hyperthyroidism patients. Once sampling was done, hyperthyroidism patients were given methimazole at a starting dose of 30 mg daily, whereas ophthalmopathy patients were given high-dose intravenous methylprednisolone. A second multiplex PCR round built the libraries, followed by size selection and purification. Libraries were sequenced paired-end with 100 bp reads on an Illumina HiSeq2000. Raw data were processed with SOAPnuke, discarding reads with adapters, uncalled bases, mean Phred below 15, or no exact constant-primer or identifier match. High-quality paired reads were merged using COPE v1.2.5, and each unique nucleotide sequence was defined as a clonotype. Clonotypes were aligned to IMGT TRBV, TRBD and TRBJ reference segments using MiTCR v1.1. Analysis was restricted to V-J combinations with a frequency above 0.0001, which covered just over 98% of repertoires. A TCS score was defined as the ratio of F50 (clonal expansion) to E x V (chaos), with BLOSUM62-based TCRdist applied between CDR3 peptides within each V-J. Welch's t-statistics and random forest reduced around 510 V-J features to 13, which were used in a naive Bayes classifier (R e1071). No statistical method was used to set the sample size in advance, and investigators knew the group allocation. The paper describes TCR Vbeta CDR3 sequencing of some 130 peripheral blood samples, made up of roughly 40 ophthalmopathy patients, around 73 hyperthyroidism patients and about 17 progressor patients.

The receptor was derived from a man aged 40-50 years with Graves disease. Donor details come from another sample of the same person, matched by shared clones. Here the sequenced sample was peripheral blood mononuclear cells (PBMCs), taken at new diagnosis, from a patient treated with antithyroid drugs.

The sequenced DNA: TGTGCCAGCAGCTCCCAGGGGGCAGGCCCCACTGAAGCTTTCTTT. This sequence encodes CASSSQGAGPTEAFF. The V and J segments used are TRBV7-8 and TRBJ1-1; a stretch of 8 junction bases matches TRBD1. The CDR3 runs 15 residues from the cysteine to the phenylalanine. Of all the DNA, just the CDR3 is kept, 45 bases in frame from base 1. The germline V end is reduced by 4 bases and the J end by 4 bases; junction bases left unmatched: 8. CDR1 and CDR2, looked up from the germline V gene, are SGHVS and FQNEAQ.